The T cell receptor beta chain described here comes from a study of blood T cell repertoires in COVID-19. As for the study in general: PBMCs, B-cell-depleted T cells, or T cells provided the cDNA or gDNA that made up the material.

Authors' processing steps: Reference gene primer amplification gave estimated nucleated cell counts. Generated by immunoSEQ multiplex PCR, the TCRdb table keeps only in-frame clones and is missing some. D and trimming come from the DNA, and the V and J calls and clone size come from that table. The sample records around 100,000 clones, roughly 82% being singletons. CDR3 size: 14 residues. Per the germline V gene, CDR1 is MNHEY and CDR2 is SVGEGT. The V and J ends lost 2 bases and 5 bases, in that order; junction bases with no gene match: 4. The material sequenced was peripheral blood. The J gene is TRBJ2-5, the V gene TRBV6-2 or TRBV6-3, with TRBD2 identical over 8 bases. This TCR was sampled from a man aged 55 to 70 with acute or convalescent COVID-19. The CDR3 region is CASSYPTSDETQYF. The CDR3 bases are TGTGCCAGCAGTTACCCGACTAGCGATGAGACCCAGTACTTC.